The TCR beta chain under discussion was sequenced for a study of molecular identifiers for immune sequencing clone quantification. TCRdb ran MiXCR on the PCR reads and lists one entry per CDR3 protein. The repertoire holds 550,000 to 750,000 distinct CDR3 sequences, about 20% seen once, with under 0.95% in the top ten. Germline loops: CDR1 DFQATT, CDR2 SNEGSKA (reference sequence). Trimming took off 3 bases at V and 7 bases at J, with 13 bases between the two ends. The CDR3 extends over 13 amino acids. Naive CD8 T cells underwent sorting with the CD8+CD4-CCR7+CD45RA+ definition. For this clonotype: Its cognate antigen is unknown. Just one base apart from a much larger clone, this may be a read error.

Study-wide findings and caveats: Single-cell amounts of spiked Jurkat TCR RNA were reportedly detectable among about 960,000 naive cells.

Sequenced input: naive CD8+ T cells from blood, with Jurkat cell RNA spiked in. Subset denoted: FACS-sorted CD8+CD4-CCR7+CD45RA+ naive T cells. The chain carries TRBV20-1 and TRBJ2-1; no definite D call. The sequence was obtained from a human donor in good health. Some libraries in this study had Jurkat cell RNA spiked in. The CDR3 loop is CSASKLVRNEQFF. CDR3 DNA sequence: TGCAGTGCTAGTAAGCTGGTCCGGAATGAGCAGTTCTTC.